Sequencing of this TCR beta chain was carried out in a study of STAT5B mutations in CD4+ large granular lymphocyte leukemia. Sequencing was at survey level. Profiling relied on immunoSEQ multiplex PCR, and the TCRdb table lists in-frame clones only, not all of them. The sample yields roughly 23,000 clones, around 81% seen once. A note on this clone: The antigen remains undetermined.

General observations from the study: CD4-sorted patient repertoires seemed more clonal than healthy CD4+ repertoires.

Trimming at V came to 2 bases and at J to 4 bases, leaving 2 bases not matched to a gene. This CDR3 region has 13 residues. CDR1 SGHRS and CDR2 YFSETQ come from the germline V gene. The sample taken for sequencing was CD4+ T cells from blood buffy coats. The rearrangement joins TRBV5-1 to TRBJ1-2; 7 bases map to TRBD1. The receptor was isolated from a human donor in good health. This CDR3 is CASSLDRVYGYTF. CDR3 nucleotide sequence: TGCGCCAGCAGCTTAGACAGGGTCTATGGCTACACCTTC.